One sample yielded the 27 T cell receptor beta chains listed below, sequenced in a study of shared clonotypes between healthy human individuals. Naive CD8 cells were CD45RO-negative, positively selected for CCR7, excluding terminally differentiated effector memory CD45RA+ cells. Clones were sequenced by immunoSEQ multiplex PCR, and TCRdb holds only the in-frame ones, with some missing. Here the sample spans about 590,000 clones, roughly 95% being singletons. Specimen: naive CD8+ T cells sorted from blood. Receptor source: a woman under 40 in good health.

This chain uses TRBV2 with TRBJ2-1; the match to TRBD2 covers 14 bases. The CDR3 totals 20 residues. V dropped 6 bases and J dropped 0; count of bases not matched to a gene: 13. Germline loops: CDR1 SNHLY, CDR2 FYNNEI. The CDR3 sequence is CASSRNPGLAGASSYNEQFF. The CDR3 DNA is TGTGCCAGCAGCCGAAATCCGGGACTAGCGGGAGCAAGCTCCTACAATGAGCAGTTCTTC.

V is TRBV7-2 and J is TRBJ2-2, with 8 nucleotides matching TRBD1. The CDR3 runs 19 residues. The germline V gene has CDR1 SGHTA and CDR2 FQGNSA. The V segment lost 5 bases and the J segment 4 bases; nucleotides outside the gene matches: 18. The chain's CDR3 is CASSRTDRAIFPPTGELFF. The DNA for the CDR3 is TGTGCCAGCAGCCGTACGGACAGGGCAATATTCCCACCCACCGGGGAGCTGTTTTTT.

The chain has TRBV27 and TRBJ2-2; 7 bases agree with TRBD1. The ends lost 5 bases at V and 7 bases at J; junction bases unmatched: 4. Germline lookup yields CDR1 MNHEY and CDR2 SMNVEV (reference sequence). This CDR3 spans 13 amino acids. CDR3: CASSATGLGELFF. CDR3 nucleotides: TGTGCCAGCAGTGCGACAGGGCTCGGGGAGCTGTTTTTT.

The chain couples TRBV6-1 to TRBJ2-3, with TRBD1 matching 10 bases. V lost 2 bases to trimming and J lost 7 bases; unmatched junction nucleotides: 9. The CDR3 covers 16 residues. CDR1 is MNHNS and CDR2 is SASEGT in the germline V gene. CDR3 coding DNA: TGTGCCAGCAGTGAACCCGGACAGGGGGATTTCCATACGCAGTATTTT. Amino acid sequence: CASSEPGQGDFHTQYF.

The chain combines TRBV19 with TRBJ2-7; 10 bases line up with TRBD2. The CDR3 extends over 17 amino acids. The V gene end was trimmed by 5 bases and the J gene end by 3 bases; junction bases not matched to a gene: 13. The V gene's germline CDR1 is LNHDA and CDR2 SQIVND (reference sequence). The chain's CDR3 is CASSSRASSGSFYEQYF. The CDR3 region has the DNA TGTGCCAGTAGTTCCAGGGCGTCTAGCGGGAGCTTCTACGAGCAGTACTTC.

This chain uses TRBV27 with TRBJ1-2, with D possibly TRBD1 on 5 matching bases. Looked up from germline, CDR1 is MNHEY and CDR2 is SMNVEV (reference sequence). CDR3 length equals 14 residues. V lost 0 bases, J lost 4 bases, and 9 bases lay in between. CDR3 loop: CASSLSGDLYGYTF. In DNA form, the CDR3 reads TGTGCCAGCAGTTTATCGGGGGACCTCTATGGCTACACCTTC.

The CDR3 protein is CASSFGQTYEQYF. The CDR3 DNA is TGTGCCAGTAGTTTCGGGCAGACCTACGAGCAGTACTTC. This chain joins TRBV19 and TRBJ2-5; no clear D. The J call may be wrong; the DNA end is better matched by TRBJ2-7. The CDR3 spans 13 residues. Germline V gene data show CDR1 as LNHDA and CDR2 as SQIVND (reference sequence).

The chain carries TRBV15 and TRBJ2-7; 8 nucleotides match TRBD1. The CDR3 sequence is 14 residues long. With V trimmed by 8 bases and J by 1 base, 7 bases remained unmatched. Germline loops: CDR1 LNHNV, CDR2 YYDKDF (reference sequence). The CDR3 region is CATQDRGGSYEQYF. The CDR3 DNA is TGTGCCACCCAAGACAGGGGAGGTTCCTACGAGCAGTACTTC.

This clone was detected a few times. The V and J genes are TRBV6-6 and TRBJ2-7; 10 bases map to TRBD2. Germline V lookup: CDR1 MNHNY, CDR2 SVGAGI (reference sequence). V was clipped by 6 bases and J by 6 bases; unmatched bases: 11. This CDR3 is built from 15 residues. The DNA of the CDR3 is TGTGCCAGCAGCCTCGTAGCGGGGGGAACGGGCGAGCAGTACTTC. It translates to CASSLVAGGTGEQYF.

CDR3 in amino acids: CASSLGGAGTSGRVHEQYF. As DNA, the CDR3 is TGCGCCAGCAGCCTCGGTGGCGCCGGGACTAGCGGGAGAGTCCACGAGCAGTACTTC. The chain employs TRBV4-1 and TRBJ2-7, with 14 bases lining up with TRBD2. Unmatched junction bases numbered 16, after V lost 4 bases and J lost 5 bases. Germline loops: CDR1 MGHRA, CDR2 YSYEKL. The CDR3 is made up of 19 amino acids.

The rearrangement joins TRBV10-2 to TRBJ1-6, with D possibly matching TRBD1 (6 bases). V was cut by 5 bases and J by 6 bases, with 11 bases left in between. This CDR3 is built from 14 residues. Germline V lookup: CDR1 WSHSY, CDR2 SAAADI. This CDR3 is CASSRQVINSPLHF. The CDR3 DNA reads as TGCGCCAGCAGTCGACAGGTCATTAATTCACCCCTCCACTTT.

This clone was counted a single time. The chain carries TRBV10-1 and TRBJ1-1, with TRBD1 identical over 8 bases. With 6 bases clipped from V and 4 bases from J, the junction kept 7 bases outside the gene matches. This CDR3 is 14 amino acids long. Germline CDR1 is WNHNN and CDR2 is SYGVQD (reference sequence). The CDR3 loop reads CASSERTGRTEAFF. The CDR3 nucleotides read TGCGCCAGCAGCGAAAGGACAGGGCGCACTGAAGCTTTCTTT.

The chain uses TRBV9 and TRBJ2-1, with 12 bases aligning to TRBD2. Germline V gives CDR1 SGDLS, CDR2 YYNGEE. The ends lost 4 bases at V and 8 bases at J; junction bases unmatched: 10. The CDR3 runs to 16 residues. In nucleotides, the CDR3 is TGTGCCAGCAGCCTCGTGACTAGCGGGAGTGTCGATGAGCAGTTCTTC. It codes for CASSLVTSGSVDEQFF.

This clone showed up just once. This chain uses TRBV19 with TRBJ2-1; D unclear. Trimming took off 8 bases at V and 12 bases at J, with 26 bases between the two ends. The CDR3 is 15 amino acids. Germline-derived CDR1 and CDR2 are LNHDA and SQIVND (reference sequence). CDR3 nucleotide sequence: TGTGCCAGTCGCTCAGCCCCGCCCTTCAATGTAGGGCAGTTCTTC. Protein product: CASRSAPPFNVGQFF.

This clone appeared once. The chain carries TRBV28 and TRBJ2-3; the match to TRBD1 covers 10 bases. With 5 bases clipped from V and 4 bases from J, the junction kept 9 bases outside the gene matches. This CDR3 contains 16 residues. The germline V gene has CDR1 MDHEN and CDR2 SYDVKM. CDR3 DNA sequence: TGTGCCAGCAGTCCCCAGTGGACAGGGGGGTCAGATACGCAGTATTTT. Translation: CASSPQWTGGSDTQYF. Together with reference TRBV28 and TRBJ2-3, the CDR3 gives the full variable domain: DVKVTQSSRYLVKRTGEKVFLECVQDMDHENMFWYRQDPGLGLRLIYFSYDVKMKEKGDIPEGYSVSREKKERFSLILESASTNQTSMYLCASSPQWTGGSDTQYFGPGTRLTVL.

V gene TRBV7-9 combines with J gene TRBJ1-1; no reliable D call. CDR3 length: 13 residues. V was cut by 4 bases and J by 1 base, with 7 bases left in between. Germline CDR1 is SEHNR and CDR2 is FQNEAQ (reference sequence). The CDR3 bases are TGTGCCAGCAGCTCCAGTGAGAACACTGAAGCTTTCTTT. This sequence encodes CASSSSENTEAFF. Filled out from reference TRBV7-9 and TRBJ1-1, the complete variable domain reads DTGVSQNPRHKITKRGQNVTFRCDPISEHNRLYWYRQTLGQGPEFLTYFQNEAQLEKSRLLSDRFSAERPKGSFSTLEIQRTEQGDSAMYLCASSSSENTEAFFGQGTRLTVV.

The rearrangement uses TRBV10-3 and TRBJ2-7, with 7 bases fitting TRBD1. The CDR3 sequence is 13 residues long. V trimming: 8 bases; J trimming: 2 bases; junction bases outside the gene matches: 6. CDR1 ENHRY and CDR2 SYGVKD come from the germline V gene. Here the CDR3 reads CAIRGQSTYEQYF. For the CDR3, the DNA is TGTGCCATCCGGGGACAGTCTACCTACGAGCAGTACTTC.

The V gene is TRBV4-1, the J gene TRBJ2-5; 8 bases fit TRBD2. The last part of the DNA fits TRBJ2-7 better; the J call may be wrong. This CDR3 spans 14 amino acids. CDR1 is MGHRA and CDR2 is YSYEKL in the germline V gene. The CDR3 region is CASSHYSGNYEQYF. The DNA of the CDR3 is TGCGCCAGCAGCCATTATAGCGGGAACTACGAGCAGTACTTC.

A single count supports this clone. DNA of the CDR3: TGTGCCATCAGTGACGGGCAGACCAACATTCAGTACTTC. This codes for CAISDGQTNIQYF. The V call is TRBV10-3, the J call TRBJ2-4; no clear D. Trimming took off 3 bases at V and 7 bases at J, with 10 bases between the two ends. Germline V lookup: CDR1 ENHRY, CDR2 SYGVKD. The CDR3 spans 13 residues.

V is TRBV28 and J is TRBJ2-5; the D gene could be TRBD1 or TRBD2 (5 bases each). The DNA end lines up better with TRBJ2-7; the J call may be wrong. Germline lookup yields CDR1 MDHEN and CDR2 SYDVKM. The length of the CDR3 is 14 residues. The CDR3 DNA is TGTGCCAGCAGTCCATGGGACCGGTCTGACGAGCAGTACTTC. Protein sequence: CASSPWDRSDEQYF.

In this sample, this clone turned up once. The V call is TRBV14, the J call TRBJ1-1, with no clear D. Between the trimmed V and J ends, which lost 5 bases and 0 bases, there was a span of 7 bases. Germline V CDR1 and CDR2: SGHDN, FVKESK. The CDR3 runs to 13 residues. The CDR3 here is CASSELMNTEAFF. CDR3 bases: TGTGCCAGCAGCGAGCTGATGAACACTGAAGCTTTCTTT. The full variable domain, with the rest looked up from reference TRBV14 and TRBJ1-1, is EAGVTQFPSHSVIEKGQTVTLRCDPISGHDNLYWYRRVMGKEIKFLLHFVKESKQDESGMPNNRFLAERTGGTYSTLKVQPAELEDSGVYFCASSELMNTEAFFGQGTRLTVV.

This rearrangement joins TRBV5-6 to TRBJ2-5; a possible D gene is TRBD2 (5 bases). CDR1 and CDR2 (germline): SGHDT, YYEEEE. V was shortened by 0 bases and J by 3 bases, with 12 bases between the two germline ends. The length of the CDR3 is 15 residues. The CDR3 nucleotides are TGTGCCAGCAGCTTGGTAACTAGTCGGGAAGAGACCCAGTACTTC. It is translated as CASSLVTSREETQYF.

The rearrangement joins TRBV9 to TRBJ2-7, with D maybe TRBD2 (5 bases). Trimming took 3 bases from V and 0 from J, leaving 10 bases between them. The CDR3 loop spans 14 amino acids. Germline V gene sequence: CDR1 SGDLS, CDR2 YYNGEE. As DNA, the CDR3 is TGTGCCAGCAGCGCCGGACTTGACTCCTACGAGCAGTACTTC. Its translation is CASSAGLDSYEQYF.

This sequence joins TRBV20-1 and TRBJ2-7; 7 nucleotides agree with TRBD2. The CDR3 runs to 11 residues. The V gene's germline CDR1 is DFQATT and CDR2 SNEGSKA (reference sequence). V was clipped by 6 bases and J by 4 bases; unmatched bases: 3. The CDR3 DNA follows: TGCAGTGCCCCCGGGGGGTACGAGCAGTACTTC. Translating gives CSAPGGYEQYF.

The rearrangement joins TRBV19 to TRBJ2-7; D may correspond to TRBD1 or TRBD2 (5 bases each). CDR3 length: 15 amino acids. Germline V gene data show CDR1 as LNHDA and CDR2 as SQIVND (reference sequence). The V end was cut by 5 bases, the J end by 4 bases, with 18 bases between. CDR3 coding DNA: TGTGCCAGTAGTGACGTAACAGGAGGCAGGTACGAGCAGTACTTC. Translation: CASSDVTGGRYEQYF.

The rearrangement uses TRBV7-9 and TRBJ2-3; D gene ambiguous. The CDR3 consists of 13 residues. CDR1 SEHNR and CDR2 FQNEAQ come from the germline V gene (reference sequence). Trimming cost V 3 bases and J 2 bases, with 6 bases left between them. CDR3 protein: CASSFQNTDTQYF. CDR3 coding DNA: TGTGCCAGCAGCTTTCAGAACACAGATACGCAGTATTTT.

CDR3 nucleotides: TGTGCCAGCGGGGACGGATACTCCTACGAGCAGTACTTC. It encodes CASGDGYSYEQYF. The rearrangement joins TRBV7-6 to TRBJ2-7; D is perhaps TRBD1 or TRBD2 (5 bases each). Germline values: CDR1 SGHVS, CDR2 FNYEAQ. CDR3 length: 13 residues. V shed 8 bases and J shed 0 bases, with 11 bases lying between them.